The source of this T cell receptor (beta chain) is a study of blood T cell repertoires in COVID-19. Study details: The United States, Italy and Spain were the sources of the acute and convalescent COVID-19 samples. From T cells, B-cell-depleted T cells, or PBMCs came the material, which was cDNA or gDNA.

CDR3 size: 14 residues. V was shortened by 1 base and J by 4 bases, with 10 bases between the two germline ends. CDR1 and CDR2 from the germline V gene are SEHNR and FQNEAQ (reference sequence). Original processing notes: Researchers report that nucleated cell counts were estimated from reference gene primer amplification. This table comes from immunoSEQ multiplex PCR, and its TCRdb copy is limited to in-frame clones, with some not included. V and J calls and clone size are copied from that table; D and trimming were computed from the DNA. The sample lists 110,000 or so clones, 70% to 90% occurring once.

Source material: peripheral blood. This sequence joins TRBV7-9 and TRBJ1-1; the D gene is possibly TRBD1 (6 bases). The clonotype was recovered from a man in his sixties with acute or convalescent COVID-19. CDR3 in amino acids: CASSLVIGGTEAFF. The CDR3 DNA reads as TGTGCCAGCAGCTTAGTAATAGGGGGCACTGAAGCTTTCTTT.